This T cell receptor (beta chain) appears in the sequencing data of a study of beta chain features in type 1 diabetes. On the study more broadly: No patient-donor differences in age, gender, total cells or subset yield. Study-level findings and limits: Type 1 diabetes patients had VDJ junctions that carried fewer insertions and more deletions. All four CD4+ subsets from Type 1 diabetes patients carried moderately but significantly shorter TCRB CDR3s. Patients' naive, central memory and regulatory TCRB repertoires appeared more alike than those of healthy donors.

The whole isolated RNA underwent reverse transcription, so sequencing captured expressed TCRB transcripts. The protocol was immunoSEQ multiplex PCR, while the TCRdb copy is restricted to in-frame clones and leaves out a portion. Here the sample spans 250,000 to 300,000 clones, around 15% being singletons. On this clone: Its target is unknown.

This CDR3 is built from 12 residues. Germline CDR1 is SQVTM and CDR2 is ANQGSEA. Trimming cost V 7 bases and J 6 bases, with 12 bases left between them. This receptor was obtained from a man aged 25-45 years with type 1 diabetes. The specimen sequenced was naive CD4+ T cells from blood. The chain uses TRBV29-1 and TRBJ2-2; a possible D gene is TRBD2 (5 bases). The CDR3 region has the DNA TGCAGCGGGGGAACTAGTCCCGGGGAGCTGTTTTTT. Its translation: CSGGTSPGELFF.